This T cell receptor beta chain derives from a study of cytomegalovirus exposure and HLA in healthy donors. Study-wide context: In an earlier analysis, some 110 million unique TCR beta sequences were found from some 200 million T cells. Broader study findings: Later analysis suggested most CMV-associated TCR beta chains were HLA-restricted. Data from an earlier analysis indicated that most TCR beta V segments were productive either about 90% or about 30% of the time.

PCR was performed using 60 Vbeta and 13 Jbeta primers. The protocol was immunoSEQ multiplex PCR, while the TCRdb copy is restricted to in-frame clones and leaves out a portion. The sample lists roughly 110,000 clones, roughly 80% occurring once. Germline V gene data show CDR1 as GTSNPN and CDR2 as SVGIG (reference sequence). Trimming pared 3 bases from V and 1 base from J, leaving 16 bases between. CDR3 length: 16 amino acids. Points on this clone: The target antigen is unknown.

The chain uses TRBV30 and TRBJ2-1; D is perhaps TRBD1 (5 bases). Sequencing was performed on PBMCs. This TCR came from a man younger than 40 in good health and CMV-seronegative. The CDR3 nucleotides are TGTGCCTGGAGAGGGGTAGGTCGGTCGTCCTACAATGAGCAGTTCTTC. It encodes CAWRGVGRSSYNEQFF.